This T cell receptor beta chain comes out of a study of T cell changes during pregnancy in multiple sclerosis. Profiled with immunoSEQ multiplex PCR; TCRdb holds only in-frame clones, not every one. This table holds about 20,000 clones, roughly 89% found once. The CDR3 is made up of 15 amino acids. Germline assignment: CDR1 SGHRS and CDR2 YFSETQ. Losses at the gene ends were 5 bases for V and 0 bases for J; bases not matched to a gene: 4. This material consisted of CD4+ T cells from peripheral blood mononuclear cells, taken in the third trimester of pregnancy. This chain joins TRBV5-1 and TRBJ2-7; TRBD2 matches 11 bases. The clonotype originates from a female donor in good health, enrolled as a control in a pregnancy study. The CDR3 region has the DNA TGCGCCAGCAGTTTAGCGGGAGGGCCCTCCTACGAGCAGTACTTC. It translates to CASSLAGGPSYEQYF.